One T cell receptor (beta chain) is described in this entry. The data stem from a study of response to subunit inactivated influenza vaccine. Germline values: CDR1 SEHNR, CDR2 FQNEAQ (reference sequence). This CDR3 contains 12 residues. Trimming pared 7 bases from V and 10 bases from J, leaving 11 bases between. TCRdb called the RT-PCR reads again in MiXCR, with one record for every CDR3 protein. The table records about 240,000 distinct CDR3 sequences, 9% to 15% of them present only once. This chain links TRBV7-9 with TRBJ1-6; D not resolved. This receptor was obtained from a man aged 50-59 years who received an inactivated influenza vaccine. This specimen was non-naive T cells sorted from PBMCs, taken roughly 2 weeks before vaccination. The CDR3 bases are TGTGCCAGCACTCGAGAATCCTCACCCCTCCACTTT. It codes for CASTRESSPLHF.